This is a list of T cell receptor beta chains from one sample in a study of shared T cell receptors in the human thymus. This table comes from immunoSEQ multiplex PCR, and its TCRdb copy is limited to in-frame clones, with some not included. The table includes 550,000 to 800,000 clones, 80% to 90% detected once. A further study also used this sample, focusing on human thymus T cells.

The sample comprised thymocytes. Every receptor here comes from a girl less than two years old with a congenital heart defect. CDR3s include the opening cysteine and the closing phenylalanine or tryptophan. The order of the fields is CDR3 protein, CDR3 DNA, CDR3 length, V gene, J gene, D gene, clone size. A D gene is named only where the DNA matches it firmly. The listing skips clone size in some rows; elsewhere it reads once, few, many or a size class.

CASSAGQGAYEQYF,TGTGCCAGCAGTGCCGGACAGGGAGCCTACGAGCAGTACTTC,14,TRBV6-1,TRBJ2-7,TRBD1,few
CASRMDRKTNYGYTF,TGTGCCAGCAGGATGGACAGGAAAACTAACTATGGCTACACCTTC,15,TRBV5-5,TRBJ1-2,TRBD1,.
CASSQDDRGEQYF,TGTGCCAGCAGCCAAGACGACAGGGGCGAGCAGTACTTC,13,TRBV14,TRBJ2-7,TRBD1,.
CASSQDDRLGDIGNQPQHF,TGCGCCAGCAGCCAAGATGACAGGCTGGGGGATATAGGCAATCAGCCCCAGCATTTT,19,TRBV4-1,TRBJ1-5,.,.
CASREVQVHNQPQHF,TGTGCCAGCAGGGAAGTACAGGTTCACAATCAGCCCCAGCATTTT,15,TRBV6-1,TRBJ1-5,.,.
CATSRVPRPYGYTF,TGTGCCACCAGCAGAGTCCCGCGGCCCTATGGCTACACCTTC,14,TRBV15,TRBJ1-2,.,.
CASSPLGTIGINEQFF,TGTGCCAGCTCACCCCTTGGGACTATAGGAATCAATGAGCAGTTCTTC,16,TRBV18,TRBJ2-1,TRBD2,.
CAISAGDRAPLGYGYTF,TGTGCCATCAGTGCAGGGGACAGGGCCCCTTTAGGCTATGGCTACACCTTC,17,TRBV10-3,TRBJ1-2,TRBD1,.
CASSDSGSTGQNLSTDTQYF,TGTGCCAGCAGTGACTCGGGGTCCACAGGGCAAAATCTTAGCACAGATACGCAGTATTTT,20,TRBV6-4,TRBJ2-3,.,.
CASSPRQGFYNEQFF,TGTGCCAGCAGCCCCCGACAGGGTTTTTACAATGAGCAGTTCTTC,15,TRBV6-5,TRBJ2-1,TRBD1,.
CAICLDRVGQPQHF,TGTGCTATCTGTCTCGACAGAGTTGGACAGCCCCAGCATTTT,14,TRBV7-4,TRBJ1-5,.,.
CASSVTRDSYGYTF,TGTGCCAGCAGTGTTACCCGGGACAGCTATGGCTACACCTTC,14,TRBV2,TRBJ1-2,TRBD1,once
CASSYEPGHGTDTQYF,TGTGCCAGCAGTTACGAACCGGGACATGGCACAGATACGCAGTATTTT,16,TRBV27,TRBJ2-3,.,.
CASSLVGGGNRFSFNYEQYF,TGCGCCAGCAGCTTGGTAGGTGGGGGCAATCGATTTTCCTTCAACTACGAGCAGTACTTC,20,TRBV5-1,TRBJ2-7,.,.
CASSARQNNSYEQYF,TGTGCCAGCAGTGCACGACAGAATAACTCCTACGAGCAGTACTTC,15,TRBV27,TRBJ2-7,.,.
CASSIDGQGINMNTEAFF,TGTGCCAGTAGTATAGACGGACAGGGTATAAACATGAACACTGAAGCTTTCTTT,18,TRBV19,TRBJ1-1,TRBD1,few
CASSLHNGWLGSKRGKLFF,TGTGCCAGCAGCCTCCATAACGGCTGGCTCGGGAGCAAACGGGGAAAACTGTTTTTT,19,TRBV13,TRBJ1-4,.,.
CASSPLGVSGANVLTF,TGTGCCAGCAGCCCGCTCGGTGTCTCTGGGGCCAACGTCCTGACTTTC,16,TRBV7-7,TRBJ2-6,.,.
CASSLSTITGDNYGYTF,TGTGCCAGCAGCTTAAGCACTATAACGGGGGATAACTATGGCTACACCTTC,17,TRBV7-9,TRBJ1-2,.,.
CASSFYYGGPIYGYTF,TGTGCCAGCAGTTTCTACTACGGAGGGCCTATCTATGGCTACACCTTC,16,TRBV5-6,TRBJ1-2,.,.
CASSWTEGTDGYTF,TGTGCCAGCAGCTGGACAGAGGGCACGGATGGCTACACCTTC,14,TRBV7-2,TRBJ1-2,.,once
CASSYSGGSSTDTQYF,TGTGCCAGCAGTTACTCTGGGGGCTCTAGCACAGATACGCAGTATTTT,16,TRBV6-6,TRBJ2-3,.,.
CASSEYRNYGYTF,TGTGCCAGCAGTGAATACAGGAACTATGGCTACACCTTC,13,TRBV6-1,TRBJ1-2,.,.
CASSVDGGWSSYEQYF,TGTGCCAGCAGTGTAGACGGTGGTTGGAGCTCCTACGAGCAGTACTTC,16,TRBV6-1,TRBJ2-7,.,.
CASSLIRSGSGYTF,TGTGCCAGCAGCTTAATACGGTCGGGGAGTGGCTACACCTTC,14,TRBV7-3,TRBJ1-2,.,.
CASSLQAFTGSRCDYTF,TGTGCCAGCAGTCTACAAGCCTTCACAGGGTCTAGGTGTGACTACACCTTC,17,TRBV28,TRBJ1-2,.,.
CASSSQDRASNQPQHF,TGTGCCAGCAGTTCCCAAGACAGAGCGAGCAATCAGCCCCAGCATTTT,16,TRBV27,TRBJ1-5,.,.
CASSPPRVHTEAFF,TGTGCCAGCAGCCCCCCCCGGGTGCACACTGAAGCTTTCTTT,14,TRBV14,TRBJ1-1,.,once
CASKPILAPNEQFF,TGTGCCAGCAAACCGATCTTGGCCCCCAATGAGCAGTTCTTC,14,TRBV6-1,TRBJ2-1,.,.
CASSSPDGAYF,TGTGCCAGCAGCTCGCCTGATGGGGCGTACTTC,11,TRBV7-9,TRBJ2-7,.,.
CASGRTALVRYGYTF,TGCGCCAGCGGGCGGACTGCTCTTGTTCGCTATGGCTACACCTTC,15,TRBV10-2,TRBJ1-2,.,.
CASSLGDREGTEAFF,TGTGCCAGCAGCTTGGGGGACAGGGAGGGCACTGAAGCTTTCTTT,15,TRBV5-6,TRBJ1-1,TRBD1,.
CASRPGVMGNQPQHF,TGTGCCAGTAGACCCGGGGTCATGGGCAATCAGCCCCAGCATTTT,15,TRBV19,TRBJ1-5,.,.
CASSLLGTSYTGELFF,TGTGCCAGCAGTTTATTGGGGACTAGCTACACCGGGGAGCTGTTTTTT,16,TRBV28,TRBJ2-2,TRBD2,few
CASSQDSQPQHF,TGCGCCAGCAGCCAAGATAGTCAGCCCCAGCATTTT,12,TRBV4-3,TRBJ1-5,.,.
CASSLTRDRAHEQYF,TGTGCCAGCAGCCTCACCCGGGACAGGGCCCACGAGCAGTACTTC,15,TRBV5-6,TRBJ2-7,TRBD1,.
CASSEGAPTNEKLFF,TGTGCCAGCAGTGAAGGGGCGCCAACTAATGAAAAACTGTTTTTT,15,TRBV6-1,TRBJ1-4,.,.
CASGLGPQEDTDTQYF,TGTGCTAGTGGTTTGGGGCCACAAGAGGACACAGATACGCAGTATTTT,16,TRBV12-5,TRBJ2-3,.,.
CSSDRGWGTGATATEAFF,TGCAGCTCTGATAGGGGTTGGGGGACAGGGGCGACAGCCACTGAAGCTTTCTTT,18,TRBV29-1,TRBJ1-1,TRBD1,.
CASSVEDGDYGYTF,TGTGCCAGCAGCGTTGAGGACGGGGACTATGGCTACACCTTC,14,TRBV9,TRBJ1-2,.,.
CASRVGGTNEKLFF,TGTGCCAGTAGAGTGGGGGGAACTAATGAAAAACTGTTTTTT,14,TRBV19,TRBJ1-4,.,.
CSARDSYGYTF,TGCAGTGCTAGAGACTCGTATGGCTACACCTTC,11,TRBV20-1,TRBJ1-2,.,.
CASSLWRGGKPYEQYF,TGTGCCAGCAGCTTATGGCGGGGTGGAAAGCCCTACGAGCAGTACTTC,16,TRBV13,TRBJ2-7,.,.
CASSAQRQVTEAFF,TGTGCCAGCAGCGCCCAAAGACAGGTCACTGAAGCTTTCTTT,14,TRBV7-2,TRBJ1-1,.,.
CASSVGSRGFSGNTIYF,TGTGCCAGCAGCGTAGGGTCCCGGGGTTTCTCTGGAAACACCATATATTTT,17,TRBV9,TRBJ1-3,.,.
CASSLAEQGVFLNTEAFF,TGTGCCAGCAGCTTGGCCGAGCAGGGGGTGTTTTTAAACACTGAAGCTTTCTTT,18,TRBV5-8,TRBJ1-1,TRBD1,few
CASSERGRAFF,TGTGCCAGCAGTGAAAGGGGCCGGGCTTTCTTT,11,TRBV6-1,TRBJ1-1,.,once
CASGLVVGQTKLSNQPQHF,TGTGCTAGTGGTTTGGTTGTGGGACAGACCAAGCTTAGCAATCAGCCCCAGCATTTT,19,TRBV12-5,TRBJ1-5,TRBD1,.
CASSLWRLAGGQETQYF,TGTGCCAGCAGTTTATGGAGGCTAGCGGGGGGGCAGGAGACCCAGTACTTC,17,TRBV28,TRBJ2-5,TRBD2,.
CASSLAGQGSYEQYF,TGTGCCAGCAGCTTAGCGGGACAGGGCTCCTACGAGCAGTACTTC,15,TRBV7-9,TRBJ2-7,TRBD1,.
CASSQAPLAGGPPDTQYF,TGCGCCAGCAGCCAAGCCCCTCTAGCGGGGGGGCCCCCAGATACGCAGTATTTT,18,TRBV4-3,TRBJ2-3,TRBD2,.
CASSYSSRGGSYEQYF,TGTGCCAGCAGTTACTCGTCGAGGGGAGGGTCCTACGAGCAGTACTTC,16,TRBV6-6,TRBJ2-7,TRBD2,.